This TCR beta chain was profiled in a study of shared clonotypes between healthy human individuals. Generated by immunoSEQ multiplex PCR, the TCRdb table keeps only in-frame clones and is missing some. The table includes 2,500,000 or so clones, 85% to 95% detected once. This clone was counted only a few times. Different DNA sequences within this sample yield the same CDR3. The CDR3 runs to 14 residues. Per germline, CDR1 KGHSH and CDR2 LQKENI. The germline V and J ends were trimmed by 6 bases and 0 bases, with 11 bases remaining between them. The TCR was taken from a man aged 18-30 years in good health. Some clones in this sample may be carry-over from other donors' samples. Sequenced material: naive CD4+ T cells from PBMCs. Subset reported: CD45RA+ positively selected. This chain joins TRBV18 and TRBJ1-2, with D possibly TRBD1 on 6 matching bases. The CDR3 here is CASSPRTANYGYTF. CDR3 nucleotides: TGTGCCAGCTCTCCCAGGACAGCTAACTATGGCTACACCTTC.